This T cell receptor beta chain is drawn from a study of regulatory and conventional T cells in RAG deficiency. Findings of the study overall: Shannon entropy fell and Simpson indices rose in RAG-deficient patients. Other subsets showed approximately 10-fold reductions, but Treg unique TCR beta sequences fell 75 to 100-fold in these patients.

Genomic DNA came from blood conventional CD4+ T cells gated CD25-low CD127-high. Repertoires were generated with immunoSEQ multiplex PCR, while TCRdb's copy carries only in-frame clones and drops some. The profile shows 45,000 or so clones, about 90% of them singletons. As concerns this clone: No antigen is known for it.

The CDR3 is made up of 13 amino acids. Trimming removed 0 bases at V and 4 bases at J, with 6 bases between. Germline assignment: CDR1 SEHNR and CDR2 FQNEAQ (reference sequence). This sample also belongs to another study, concerning regulatory T cells. As reported in that work: The primer mix had 52 TRBV and 13 TRBJ primers.

Sequencing input: CD4+ effector T cells sorted from blood. This chain joins TRBV7-9 and TRBJ2-5, with D possibly TRBD2 on 5 matching bases. The clonotype originates from a human donor in good health. CDR3 residues: CASSLAGVETQYF. CDR3 DNA: TGTGCCAGCAGCTTAGCGGGAGTAGAGACCCAGTACTTC. Combining the CDR3 with reference TRBV7-9 and TRBJ2-5 gives the whole variable domain DTGVSQNPRHKITKRGQNVTFRCDPISEHNRLYWYRQTLGQGPEFLTYFQNEAQLEKSRLLSDRFSAERPKGSFSTLEIQRTEQGDSAMYLCASSLAGVETQYFGPGTRLLVL.